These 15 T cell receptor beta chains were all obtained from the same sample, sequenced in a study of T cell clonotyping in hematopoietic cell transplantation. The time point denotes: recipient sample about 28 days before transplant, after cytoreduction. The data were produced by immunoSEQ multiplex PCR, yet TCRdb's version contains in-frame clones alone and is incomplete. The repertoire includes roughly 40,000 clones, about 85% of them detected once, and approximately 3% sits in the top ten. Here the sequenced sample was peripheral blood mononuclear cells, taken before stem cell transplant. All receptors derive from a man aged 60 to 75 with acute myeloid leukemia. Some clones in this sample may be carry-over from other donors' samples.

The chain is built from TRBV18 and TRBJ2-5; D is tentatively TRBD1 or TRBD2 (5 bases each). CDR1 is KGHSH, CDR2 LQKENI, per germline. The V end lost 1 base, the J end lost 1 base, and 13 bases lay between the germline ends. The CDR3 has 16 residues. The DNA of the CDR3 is TGTGCCAGCTCACCACAGAGGGGTGGGTCCCAAGAGACCCAGTACTTC. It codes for CASSPQRGGSQETQYF.

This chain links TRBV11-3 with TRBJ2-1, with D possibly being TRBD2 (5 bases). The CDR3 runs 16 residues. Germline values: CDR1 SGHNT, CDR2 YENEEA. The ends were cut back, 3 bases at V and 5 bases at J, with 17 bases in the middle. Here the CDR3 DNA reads TGTGCCAGCAGCTTTATGGACGGAGCGGTTGACAATGAGCAGTTCTTC. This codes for CASSFMDGAVDNEQFF.

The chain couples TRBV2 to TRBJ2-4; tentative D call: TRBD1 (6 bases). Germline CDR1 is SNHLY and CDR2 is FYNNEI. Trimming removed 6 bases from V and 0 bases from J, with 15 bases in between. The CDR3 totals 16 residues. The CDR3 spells CASSSDRYLAKNIQYF. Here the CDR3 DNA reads TGTGCCAGCAGCTCCGACAGGTACCTAGCCAAAAACATTCAGTACTTC.

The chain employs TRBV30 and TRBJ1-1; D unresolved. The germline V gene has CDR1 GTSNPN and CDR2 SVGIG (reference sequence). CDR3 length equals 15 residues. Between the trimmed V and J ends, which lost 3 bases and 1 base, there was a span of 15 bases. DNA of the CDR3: TGTGCCTGGAGCCACCTAGAGGTGGGGAACACTGAAGCTTTCTTT. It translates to CAWSHLEVGNTEAFF.

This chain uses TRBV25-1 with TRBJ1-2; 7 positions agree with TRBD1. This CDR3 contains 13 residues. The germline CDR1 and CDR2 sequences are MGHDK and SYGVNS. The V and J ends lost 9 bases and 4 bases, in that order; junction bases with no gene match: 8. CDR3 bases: TGTGCCAGTCAACGACAGGGTATCTATGGCTACACCTTC. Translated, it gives CASQRQGIYGYTF.

In DNA, the CDR3 is TGTGCCAGCAGTTTGGAGCAGGGTCCTGAAGCTTTCTTT. It specifies CASSLEQGPEAFF. The V call is TRBV28, the J call TRBJ1-1, with a weak D call TRBD1 (5 bases). Germline loops: CDR1 MDHEN, CDR2 SYDVKM. V lost 3 bases to trimming and J lost 6 bases, with 11 bases between them. The CDR3 spans 13 residues.

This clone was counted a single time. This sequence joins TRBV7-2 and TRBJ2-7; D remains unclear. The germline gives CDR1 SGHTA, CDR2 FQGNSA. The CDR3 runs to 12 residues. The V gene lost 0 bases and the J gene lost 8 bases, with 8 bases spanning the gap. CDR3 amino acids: CASSLADPQQYF. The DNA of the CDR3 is TGTGCCAGCAGCTTAGCAGACCCTCAGCAGTACTTC.

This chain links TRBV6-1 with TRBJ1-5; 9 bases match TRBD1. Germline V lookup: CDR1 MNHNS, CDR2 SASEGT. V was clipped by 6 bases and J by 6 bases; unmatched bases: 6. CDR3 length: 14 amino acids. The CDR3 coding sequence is TGTGCCAGCAGGGGGACAGGGTACGGTCAGCCCCAGCATTTT. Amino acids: CASRGTGYGQPQHF.

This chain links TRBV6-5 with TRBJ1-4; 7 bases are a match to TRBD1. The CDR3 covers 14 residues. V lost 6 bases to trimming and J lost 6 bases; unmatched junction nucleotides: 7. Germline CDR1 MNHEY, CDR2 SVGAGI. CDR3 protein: CASRRQGGHEKLFF. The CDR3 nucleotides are TGTGCCAGCAGGCGACAGGGAGGGCATGAAAAACTGTTTTTT.

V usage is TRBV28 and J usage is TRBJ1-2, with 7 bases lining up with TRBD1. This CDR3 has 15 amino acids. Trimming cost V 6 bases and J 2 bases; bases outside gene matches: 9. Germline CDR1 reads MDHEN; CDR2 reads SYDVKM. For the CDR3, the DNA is TGTGCCAGCAGCCCCAGCGACAGGGCCAACTATGGCTACACCTTC. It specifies CASSPSDRANYGYTF.

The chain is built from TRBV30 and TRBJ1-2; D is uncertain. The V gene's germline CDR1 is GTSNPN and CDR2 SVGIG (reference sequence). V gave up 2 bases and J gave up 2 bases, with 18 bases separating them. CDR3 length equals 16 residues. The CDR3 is CAWSSVGLRGNYGYTF. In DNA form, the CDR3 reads TGTGCCTGGAGTTCCGTGGGGTTACGGGGAAACTATGGCTACACCTTC.

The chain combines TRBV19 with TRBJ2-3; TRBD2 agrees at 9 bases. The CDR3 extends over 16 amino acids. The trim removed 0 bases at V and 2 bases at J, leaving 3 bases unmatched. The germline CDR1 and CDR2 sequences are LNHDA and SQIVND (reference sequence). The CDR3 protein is CASSIDSGGPTDTQYF. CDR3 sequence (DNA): TGTGCCAGTAGTATAGACAGCGGGGGGCCCACAGATACGCAGTATTTT.

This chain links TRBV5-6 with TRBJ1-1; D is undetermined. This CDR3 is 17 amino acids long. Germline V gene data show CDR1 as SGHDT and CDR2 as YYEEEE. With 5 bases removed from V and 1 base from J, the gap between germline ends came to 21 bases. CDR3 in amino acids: CASSHKLGGQRNTEAFF. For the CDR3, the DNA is TGTGCCAGCAGTCACAAATTAGGTGGGCAGCGGAACACTGAAGCTTTCTTT.

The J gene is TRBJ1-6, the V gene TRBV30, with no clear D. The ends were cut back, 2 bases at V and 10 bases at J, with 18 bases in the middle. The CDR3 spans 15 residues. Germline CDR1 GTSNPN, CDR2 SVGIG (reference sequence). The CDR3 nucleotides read TGTGCCTGGAGTTCCACGGGGTCCAGAGGCTCACCCCTCCACTTT. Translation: CAWSSTGSRGSPLHF.

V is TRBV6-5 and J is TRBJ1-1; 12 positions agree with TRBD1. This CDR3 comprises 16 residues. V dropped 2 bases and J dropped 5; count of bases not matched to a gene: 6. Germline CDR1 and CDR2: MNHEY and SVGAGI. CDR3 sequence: CASSYRDRGLGTEAFF. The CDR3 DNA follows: TGTGCCAGCAGTTACCGGGACAGGGGGCTAGGAACTGAAGCTTTCTTT.